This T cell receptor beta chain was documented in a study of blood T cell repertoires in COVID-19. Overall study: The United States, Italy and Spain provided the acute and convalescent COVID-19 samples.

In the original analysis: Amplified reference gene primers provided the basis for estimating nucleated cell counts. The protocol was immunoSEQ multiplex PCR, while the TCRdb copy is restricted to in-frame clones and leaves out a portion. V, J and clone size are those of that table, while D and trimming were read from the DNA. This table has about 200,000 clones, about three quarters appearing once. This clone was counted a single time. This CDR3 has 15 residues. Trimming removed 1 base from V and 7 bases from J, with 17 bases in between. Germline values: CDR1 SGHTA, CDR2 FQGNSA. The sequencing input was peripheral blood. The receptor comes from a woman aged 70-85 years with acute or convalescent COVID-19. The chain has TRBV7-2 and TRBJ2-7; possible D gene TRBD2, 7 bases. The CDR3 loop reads CASSLVSGAGEEQYF. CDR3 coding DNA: TGTGCCAGCAGCTTAGTTTCGGGGGCGGGGGAGGAGCAGTACTTC.